Listed below are T cell receptor beta chains from one sample, sequenced in a study of beta chain features in type 1 diabetes. Produced via immunoSEQ multiplex PCR; TCRdb's table is partial and in-frame only. The sample yields 300,000 to 350,000 clones, about 14% seen once. The sequencing sample was made of central memory CD4+ T cells from blood. The receptors shown here come from a man aged 30-40 years in good health. Both conserved end residues are part of each CDR3. A D gene is named only where the DNA matches it firmly. The listing skips clone size in some rows; elsewhere it reads once, few, many or a size class.

size: NA
D: NA
V: TRBV19
J: TRBJ2-5
CDR3: CASSGRGGETQYF
DNA: TGTGCCAGTAGTGGCAGGGGCGGAGAGACCCAGTACTTC

size: NA
D: NA
V: TRBV7-8
J: TRBJ1-4
CDR3: CASSLETTNEKLFF
DNA: TGTGCCAGCAGCTTAGAGACGACTAATGAAAAACTGTTTTTT

size: NA
D: TRBD1
V: TRBV5-6
J: TRBJ2-1
CDR3: CASSSRDRVGGEQFF
DNA: TGTGCCAGCAGCTCCCGGGACAGGGTGGGCGGTGAGCAGTTCTTC

size: NA
D: TRBD2
V: TRBV28
J: TRBJ2-5
CDR3: CASSPPGTSGSRKETQYF
DNA: TGTGCCAGCAGCCCCCCCGGGACTAGCGGGAGTAGAAAAGAGACCCAGTACTTC

size: NA
D: TRBD2
V: TRBV30
J: TRBJ2-3
CDR3: CAWSVQSSGTQYF
DNA: TGTGCCTGGAGTGTACAGTCTAGCGGGACGCAGTATTTT

size: few
D: NA
V: TRBV11-2
J: TRBJ1-2
CDR3: CASSPGYNYGYTF
DNA: TGTGCCAGCAGCCCCGGTTATAACTATGGCTACACCTTC

size: few
D: NA
V: TRBV19
J: TRBJ2-5
CDR3: CASSTTWGVETQYF
DNA: TGTGCCAGTAGCACCACGTGGGGCGTAGAGACCCAGTACTTC

size: few
D: TRBD1
V: TRBV7-3
J: TRBJ1-2
CDR3: CASSGDRLYGYTF
DNA: TGTGCCAGCAGCGGGGACAGACTCTATGGCTACACCTTC

size: NA
D: TRBD2
V: TRBV28
J: TRBJ2-1
CDR3: CASSFSGGSVLLFF
DNA: TGTGCCAGCAGTTTCTCGGGGGGTAGCGTCCTACTGTTCTTC

size: NA
D: TRBD1
V: TRBV6-1
J: TRBJ1-2
CDR3: CASSEWRDRGTGYTF
DNA: TGTGCCAGCAGCGAATGGAGGGACAGGGGAACTGGCTACACCTTC

size: NA
D: TRBD2
V: TRBV7-2
J: TRBJ2-5
CDR3: CASSLGGGETQYF
DNA: TGTGCCAGCAGCTTAGGCGGGGGGGAGACCCAGTACTTC

size: NA
D: TRBD1
V: TRBV4-1
J: TRBJ2-3
CDR3: CASSQGQGNTQYF
DNA: TGCGCCAGCAGCCAAGGACAGGGGAATACGCAGTATTTT

size: NA
D: TRBD1
V: TRBV27
J: TRBJ1-5
CDR3: CASSSRTGGNQPQHF
DNA: TGTGCCAGCAGTAGCAGGACAGGGGGCAATCAGCCCCAGCATTTT

size: few
D: NA
V: TRBV7-2
J: TRBJ2-1
CDR3: CASSLAHRGMNEQFF
DNA: TGTGCCAGCAGCTTAGCGCATCGAGGCATGAATGAGCAGTTCTTC

size: few
D: TRBD2
V: TRBV15
J: TRBJ2-1
CDR3: CATSRVRTSGYNEQFF
DNA: TGTGCCACCAGCAGAGTCAGAACTAGCGGCTACAATGAGCAGTTCTTC

size: few
D: NA
V: TRBV5-4
J: TRBJ2-1
CDR3: CASSLFGGDEQFF
DNA: TGTGCCAGCAGCTTGTTTGGGGGTGATGAGCAGTTCTTC

size: NA
D: NA
V: TRBV11-2
J: TRBJ2-3
CDR3: CASSPAGSADTQYF
DNA: TGTGCCAGCAGCCCGGCAGGATCGGCAGATACGCAGTATTTT

size: NA
D: TRBD2
V: TRBV11-2
J: TRBJ2-1
CDR3: CASNIAGGSYNEQFF
DNA: TGTGCCAGCAATATAGCGGGAGGTTCCTACAATGAGCAGTTCTTC

size: NA
D: NA
V: TRBV6-5
J: TRBJ2-5
CDR3: CAIAVEASKETQYF
DNA: TGTGCCATCGCCGTTGAAGCGTCGAAAGAGACCCAGTACTTC

size: NA
D: NA
V: TRBV6-5
J: TRBJ1-3
CDR3: CASSLTGGNTIYF
DNA: TGTGCCAGCAGTTTGACAGGCGGAAACACCATATATTTT

size: NA
D: TRBD2
V: TRBV2
J: TRBJ2-1
CDR3: CASRGLAGGFNEQFF
DNA: TGTGCCAGCAGGGGACTAGCGGGAGGTTTCAATGAGCAGTTCTTC

size: few
D: TRBD1
V: TRBV10-3
J: TRBJ1-1
CDR3: CAIRATGGMNTEAFF
DNA: TGTGCCATCAGGGCGACAGGGGGAATGAACACTGAAGCTTTCTTT

size: NA
D: NA
V: TRBV6-5
J: TRBJ2-7
CDR3: CASSGARQVEQYF
DNA: TGTGCCAGCAGCGGCGCCCGACAGGTCGAGCAGTACTTC

size: few
D: TRBD1
V: TRBV2
J: TRBJ1-1
CDR3: CASRVPDRGEAFF
DNA: TGTGCCAGCAGAGTCCCGGACAGGGGTGAAGCTTTCTTT

size: NA
D: NA
V: TRBV7-2
J: TRBJ2-5
CDR3: CASSGTGTPGETQYF
DNA: TGTGCCAGCAGCGGTACGGGCACCCCAGGAGAGACCCAGTACTTC

size: few
D: NA
V: TRBV7-2
J: TRBJ2-5
CDR3: CASSLGSVETQYF
DNA: TGTGCCAGCAGCTTAGGTTCTGTTGAGACCCAGTACTTC

size: NA
D: NA
V: TRBV7-8
J: TRBJ1-2
CDR3: CASSEGEGDYGYTF
DNA: TGTGCCAGCAGCGAGGGGGAGGGCGACTATGGCTACACCTTC

size: NA
D: NA
V: TRBV11-2
J: TRBJ2-2
CDR3: CASSGTGTGELFF
DNA: TGTGCCAGCAGCGGTACTGGGACCGGGGAGCTGTTTTTT

size: few
D: NA
V: TRBV11-3
J: TRBJ2-3
CDR3: CASSHTSTDTQYF
DNA: TGTGCCAGCAGCCATACTAGCACAGATACGCAGTATTTT

size: few
D: NA
V: TRBV6-5
J: TRBJ2-5
CDR3: CASSYSPGVETQYF
DNA: TGTGCCAGCAGTTACTCTCCGGGAGTCGAGACCCAGTACTTC

size: NA
D: NA
V: TRBV29-1
J: TRBJ2-1
CDR3: CSADGMGVYNEQFF
DNA: TGCAGCGCTGACGGGATGGGAGTATACAATGAGCAGTTCTTC

size: NA
D: NA
V: TRBV11-3
J: TRBJ2-3
CDR3: CASSLETDTQYF
DNA: TGTGCCAGCAGCTTAGAAACAGATACGCAGTATTTT

size: few
D: TRBD1
V: TRBV7-2
J: TRBJ1-2
CDR3: CASSLVGTEGGYTF
DNA: TGTGCCAGCAGCTTAGTGGGGACAGAGGGAGGCTACACCTTC

size: NA
D: NA
V: TRBV29-1
J: TRBJ1-3
CDR3: CSAASLFSGNTIYF
DNA: TGCAGCGCGGCCTCCTTGTTCTCTGGAAACACCATATATTTT

size: NA
D: NA
V: TRBV6-5
J: TRBJ2-3
CDR3: CASSSTRAVATQYF
DNA: TGTGCCAGCAGTTCCACCAGGGCCGTTGCCACGCAGTATTTT